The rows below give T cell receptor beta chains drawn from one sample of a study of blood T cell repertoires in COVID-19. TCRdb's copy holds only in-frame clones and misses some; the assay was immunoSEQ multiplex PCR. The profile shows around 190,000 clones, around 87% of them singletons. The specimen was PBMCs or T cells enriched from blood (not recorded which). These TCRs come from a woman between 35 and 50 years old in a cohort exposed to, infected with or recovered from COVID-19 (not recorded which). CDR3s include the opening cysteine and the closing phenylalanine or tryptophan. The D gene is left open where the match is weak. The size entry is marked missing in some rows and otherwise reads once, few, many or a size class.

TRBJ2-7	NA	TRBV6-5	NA	CASSYGGSGYEQYF	TGTGCCAGCAGTTACGGGGGTAGCGGCTACGAGCAGTACTTC
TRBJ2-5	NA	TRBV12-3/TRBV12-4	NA	CASSLGGEETQYF	TGTGCCAGCAGTTTAGGGGGCGAGGAGACCCAGTACTTC
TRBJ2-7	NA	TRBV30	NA	CAWSPREFGEQYF	TGTGCCTGGAGCCCTAGGGAGTTCGGGGAGCAGTACTTC
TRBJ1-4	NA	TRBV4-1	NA	CASSSNRIITNEKLFF	TGCGCCAGCAGCAGCAACCGCATAATCACTAATGAAAAACTGTTTTTT
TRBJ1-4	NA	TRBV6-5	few	CATTTTNEKLFF	TGTGCCACCACTACAACTAATGAAAAACTGTTTTTT
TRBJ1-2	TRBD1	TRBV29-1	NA	CSVDRDYGYTF	TGCAGCGTCGACAGGGACTATGGCTACACCTTC
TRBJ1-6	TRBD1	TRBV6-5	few	CASSTWDRDNSPLHF	TGTGCCAGCAGTACTTGGGACAGAGATAATTCACCCCTCCACTTT
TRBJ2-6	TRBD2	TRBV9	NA	CASSGRGESGANVLTF	TGTGCCAGCAGCGGTCGGGGGGAGTCTGGGGCCAACGTCCTGACTTTC
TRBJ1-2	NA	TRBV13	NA	CASSSPRGTDANYGYTF	TGTGCCAGCAGCTCACCCCGGGGGACGGATGCCAACTATGGCTACACCTTC
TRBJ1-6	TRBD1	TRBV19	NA	CASTERSGQGASPLHF	TGTGCCAGTACCGAAAGATCGGGACAGGGCGCCTCACCCCTCCACTTT
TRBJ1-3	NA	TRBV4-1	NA	CASSPTGNTIYF	TGCGCCAGCAGCCCAACTGGAAACACCATATATTTT
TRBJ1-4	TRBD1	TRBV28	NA	CASSATGTGSTNEKLFF	TGTGCCAGCAGTGCAACCGGGACAGGTTCAACTAATGAAAAACTGTTTTTT
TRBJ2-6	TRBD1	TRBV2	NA	CASMTGTSVLTF	TGTGCCAGCATGACAGGGACCAGCGTCCTGACTTTC
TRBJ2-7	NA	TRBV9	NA	CASSVGGPSYEQYF	TGTGCCAGCAGCGTCGGAGGCCCTTCCTACGAGCAGTACTTC
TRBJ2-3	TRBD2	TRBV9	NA	CASSVELAGGGDTQYF	TGTGCCAGCAGCGTAGAATTAGCGGGTGGAGGGGATACGCAGTATTTT
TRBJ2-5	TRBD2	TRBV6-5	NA	CASSYSGGGPRETQYF	TGTGCCAGCAGTTACTCTGGGGGAGGGCCCCGAGAGACCCAGTACTTC
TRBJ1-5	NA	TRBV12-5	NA	CASGPTRNQPQHF	TGTGCTAGTGGCCCTACCCGGAATCAGCCCCAGCATTTT
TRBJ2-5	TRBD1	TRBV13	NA	CASSSNSGTGAIETQYF	TGTGCCAGCAGCTCCAACTCCGGGACAGGGGCCATAGAGACCCAGTACTTC
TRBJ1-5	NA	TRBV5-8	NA	CASSLGLNQPQHF	TGTGCCAGCAGCTTGGGACTCAATCAGCCCCAGCATTTT
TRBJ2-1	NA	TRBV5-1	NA	CASSPGVSYNEQFF	TGCGCCAGCAGCCCCGGGGTTTCCTACAATGAGCAGTTCTTC
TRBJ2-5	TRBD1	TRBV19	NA	CASSARQGYQETQYF	TGTGCCAGTAGTGCAAGACAGGGTTACCAAGAGACCCAGTACTTC
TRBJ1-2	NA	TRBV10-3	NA	CAVSSWESLGGGYTF	TGTGCCGTTTCCAGTTGGGAATCGCTGGGCGGGGGCTACACCTTC
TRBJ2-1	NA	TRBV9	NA	CASSLRGAPTGEQFF	TGTGCCAGCAGCCTCCGGGGGGCCCCTACGGGTGAGCAGTTCTTC
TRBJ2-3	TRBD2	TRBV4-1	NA	CASSQDLAPLGRGTQYF	TGCGCCAGCAGCCAAGATTTAGCGCCTCTAGGGAGGGGTACGCAGTATTTT
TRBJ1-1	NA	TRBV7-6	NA	CASSSQAGDTEAFF	TGTGCCAGCAGCTCCCAGGCCGGGGACACTGAAGCTTTCTTT
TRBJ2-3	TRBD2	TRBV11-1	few	CASRDSGGYTDTQYF	TGTGCCAGCAGAGATAGCGGGGGCTACACAGATACGCAGTATTTT
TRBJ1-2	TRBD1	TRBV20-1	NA	CSAGQGYGYTF	TGCAGTGCTGGACAGGGTTATGGCTACACCTTC
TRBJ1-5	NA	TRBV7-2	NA	CASSSGRDNQPQHF	TGTGCCAGCAGCTCCGGCCGGGACAATCAGCCCCAGCATTTT
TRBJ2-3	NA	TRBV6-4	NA	CASSDSRLDSDTQYF	TGTGCCAGCAGTGACTCGCGACTAGATTCAGATACGCAGTATTTT
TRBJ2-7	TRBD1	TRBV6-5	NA	CASKRQGANEQYF	TGTGCCAGCAAGCGGCAGGGGGCCAACGAGCAGTACTTC
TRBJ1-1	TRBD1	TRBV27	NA	CASSFGQGVTEAFF	TGTGCCAGCAGTTTTGGACAGGGGGTCACTGAAGCTTTCTTT
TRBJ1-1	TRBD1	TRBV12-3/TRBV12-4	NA	CASSDRGYTEAFF	TGTGCCAGCAGTGACAGGGGTTACACTGAAGCTTTCTTT
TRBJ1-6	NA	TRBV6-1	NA	CASSERQGELHNSPLHF	TGTGCCAGCAGTGAAAGGCAGGGCGAATTGCATAATTCACCCCTCCACTTT
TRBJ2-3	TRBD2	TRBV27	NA	CASSLSRGRRTDTQYF	TGTGCCAGCAGTTTATCCCGCGGGAGACGCACAGATACGCAGTATTTT
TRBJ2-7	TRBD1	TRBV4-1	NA	CASSHGDRAYEQYF	TGCGCCAGCAGCCATGGGGACAGAGCCTACGAGCAGTACTTC
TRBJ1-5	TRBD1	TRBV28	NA	CASSSSGTGGFGSNQPQHF	TGTGCCAGCAGTTCTTCCGGGACAGGGGGTTTCGGTAGCAATCAGCCCCAGCATTTT
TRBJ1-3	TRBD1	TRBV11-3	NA	CASSPRGLGNTIYF	TGTGCCAGCAGCCCCAGGGGGCTCGGAAACACCATATATTTT
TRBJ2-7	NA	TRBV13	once	CASSDRDTSYEQYF	TGTGCCAGCAGCGACCGGGACACCTCCTACGAGCAGTACTTC
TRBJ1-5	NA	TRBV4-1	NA	CASSQGGLNQPQHF	TGCGCCAGCAGCCAAGGCGGGCTCAATCAGCCCCAGCATTTT
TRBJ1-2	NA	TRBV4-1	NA	CASSQEQIYGYTF	TGCGCCAGCAGCCAAGAACAGATCTATGGCTACACCTTC
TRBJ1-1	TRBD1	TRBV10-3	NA	CAIRQGNPTNTEAFF	TGTGCCATCAGACAGGGGAACCCAACCAACACTGAAGCTTTCTTT
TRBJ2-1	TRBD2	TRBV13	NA	CASSSLAGVSRSYNEQFF	TGTGCCAGCAGCTCACTAGCGGGGGTTTCGCGCTCCTACAATGAGCAGTTCTTC
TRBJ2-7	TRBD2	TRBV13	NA	CASSPTPTSGGAGEQYF	TGTGCCAGCAGCCCCACCCCAACTAGCGGGGGGGCCGGCGAGCAGTACTTC
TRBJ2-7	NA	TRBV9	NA	CASSVGGRHEQYF	TGTGCCAGCAGCGTAGGAGGGCGACACGAGCAGTACTTC
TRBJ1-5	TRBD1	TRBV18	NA	CASSQTRQGRGNQPQHF	TGTGCCAGCTCACAAACACGACAGGGCCGGGGCAATCAGCCCCAGCATTTT
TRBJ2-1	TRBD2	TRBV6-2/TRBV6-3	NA	CASSRLGLAGTRSYNEQFF	TGTGCCAGCAGTCGGCTCGGACTAGCGGGAACACGCTCCTACAATGAGCAGTTCTTC
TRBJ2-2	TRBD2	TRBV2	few	CASSATLGTINTGELFF	TGTGCCAGCAGTGCTACCCTCGGGACTATCAACACCGGGGAGCTGTTTTTT
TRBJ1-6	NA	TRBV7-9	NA	CASSDRSDSYNSPLHF	TGTGCCAGCAGCGACAGGTCCGACTCCTATAATTCACCCCTCCACTTT
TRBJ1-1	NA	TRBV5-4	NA	CASSWKGGADTEAFF	TGTGCCAGCAGCTGGAAGGGTGGGGCTGACACTGAAGCTTTCTTT
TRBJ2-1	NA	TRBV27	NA	CASNPIPGYEQFF	TGTGCCAGCAATCCCATTCCAGGGTATGAGCAGTTCTTC
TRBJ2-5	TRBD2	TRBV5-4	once	CASSLSAGERETQYF	TGTGCCAGCAGCTTGTCGGCGGGGGAAAGGGAGACCCAGTACTTC
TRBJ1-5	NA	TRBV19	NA	CASSKGRDINQPQHF	TGTGCCAGTTCGAAGGGCAGGGACATAAATCAGCCCCAGCATTTT
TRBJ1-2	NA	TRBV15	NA	CATSRDLGQRGYTF	TGTGCCACCAGCAGAGATCTCGGACAGAGGGGCTACACCTTC
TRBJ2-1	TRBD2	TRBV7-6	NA	CASSLTSGGNNEQFF	TGTGCCAGCAGCCTGACTAGCGGGGGTAACAATGAGCAGTTCTTC